These 13 T cell receptor beta chains were all obtained from the same sample, sequenced in a study of shared clonotypes between healthy human individuals. Repertoires were generated with immunoSEQ multiplex PCR, while TCRdb's copy carries only in-frame clones and drops some. The sample shows 2,100,000 or so clones, almost 96% of them seen only once. Source material: naive CD4+ T cells sorted from blood. The subset here: CD45RA+ positively selected. The receptors were sampled from a man in his late teens or twenties in good health.

This rearrangement joins TRBV6-6 to TRBJ1-4; possibly TRBD1 for D (5 bases). Trimming left V 5 bases short and J 5 bases short, with 15 bases between. Germline CDR1 reads MNHNY; CDR2 reads SVGAGI (reference sequence). CDR3 length equals 15 residues. For the CDR3, the DNA is TGTGCCAGCAGTGACCGGGACCAGGGAAATGAAAAACTGTTTTTT. This translates into CASSDRDQGNEKLFF.

The rearrangement links TRBV5-4 to TRBJ2-7; a possible D gene is TRBD1 (6 bases). Germline CDR1 and CDR2: SGHNT and YYREEE (reference sequence). V was clipped by 4 bases and J by 2 bases, with 16 bases between them. There are 15 residues in the CDR3. CDR3 amino acids: CASSQADRNAYEQYF. DNA for the CDR3: TGTGCCAGCAGCCAAGCAGACAGGAATGCCTACGAGCAGTACTTC.

This sequence joins TRBV25-1 and TRBJ2-7; D tentatively fits TRBD1 or TRBD2 (6 bases each). V gave up 5 bases and J gave up 5 bases, with 10 bases separating them. Germline CDR1 reads MGHDK; CDR2 reads SYGVNS. This CDR3 comprises 12 residues. Here the CDR3 DNA reads TGTGCCAGCAGTCCGGGGGCCCACGAGCAGTACTTC. Encoded protein: CASSPGAHEQYF.

V is TRBV10-1 and J is TRBJ1-1, with D possibly being TRBD1 (6 bases). CDR3 length: 14 amino acids. Germline V CDR1 and CDR2: WNHNN, SYGVQD (reference sequence). The ends were cut back, 2 bases at V and 1 base at J, with 8 bases in the middle. CDR3 in amino acids: CASSEPGANTEAFF. The CDR3 DNA reads TGCGCCAGCAGTGAGCCAGGGGCGAACACTGAAGCTTTCTTT.

V and J are TRBV27 and TRBJ2-1; D may be TRBD1 (6 bases). V was shortened by 6 bases and J by 6 bases, with 12 bases between the two germline ends. The CDR3 loop spans 13 amino acids. Germline CDR1 reads MNHEY; CDR2 reads SMNVEV (reference sequence). CDR3 sequence: CASRGAKANEQFF. The CDR3 DNA reads TGTGCCAGCAGGGGGGCAAAGGCCAATGAGCAGTTCTTC.

This clone was seen once. The chain combines TRBV14 with TRBJ2-7, with TRBD1 matching 7 bases. The ends lost 4 bases at V and 7 bases at J; junction bases unmatched: 7. Germline V gene sequence: CDR1 SGHDN, CDR2 FVKESK. The CDR3 is 13 residues long. The CDR3 sequence: CASSPSATGEQYF. The CDR3 coding sequence is TGTGCCAGCAGCCCAAGTGCGACAGGGGAGCAGTACTTC.

V is TRBV6-1 and J is TRBJ2-7, with 7 bases fitting TRBD2. Germline CDR1 MNHNS, CDR2 SASEGT. V lost 6 bases, J lost 4 bases, and 12 bases stayed unmatched. This CDR3 comprises 15 residues. Written as DNA, the CDR3 is TGTGCCAGCAGAGGTACCAGCGGGATAGATTACGAGCAGTACTTC. Protein sequence: CASRGTSGIDYEQYF.

Worth noting for this clone: Distinct nucleotide sequences in the sample also encode this CDR3. This rearrangement joins TRBV30 to TRBJ2-1; 7 bases are shared with TRBD2. CDR3 length: 13 residues. V shed 4 bases and J 2 bases; nucleotides not matched to a gene: 2. Looked up from germline, CDR1 is GTSNPN and CDR2 is SVGIG (reference sequence). CDR3 region: CAWTSGTYNEQFF. The CDR3 DNA sequence: TGTGCCTGGACTAGCGGAACCTACAATGAGCAGTTCTTC.

The chain employs TRBV7-2 and TRBJ2-3, with a possible D match to TRBD1 (6 bases). The CDR3 sequence is 14 residues long. The V end lost 5 bases, the J end lost 2 bases, and 11 bases lay between the germline ends. Germline V gene data show CDR1 as SGHTA and CDR2 as FQGNSA. The CDR3 is CASSPRDNTDTQYF. The DNA of the CDR3 is TGTGCCAGCAGCCCCCGGGACAACACAGATACGCAGTATTTT.

Points on this clone: At one boundary the junction diverges from the germline segment, which might be a read error. The chain has TRBV6-6 and TRBJ1-1; D is unclear. Germline V gene lookup returns CDR1 MNHNY and CDR2 SVGAGI (reference sequence). The CDR3 is made up of 13 amino acids. The CDR3 region is CASSGREGTESFF. The CDR3 nucleotides are TGTGCCAGCAGTGGAAGGGAGGGTACTGAATCTTTCTTT.

The chain has TRBV2 and TRBJ2-7; the D gene is possibly TRBD2 (5 bases). Trimming removed 7 bases at V and 4 bases at J, with 8 bases between. Germline V lookup: CDR1 SNHLY, CDR2 FYNNEI. The CDR3 length is 11 residues. The CDR3 reads CASKEEYEQYF. CDR3 in DNA: TGTGCCAGCAAGGAGGAATACGAGCAGTACTTC.

The rearrangement uses TRBV5-1 and TRBJ1-2; D is uncertain. CDR1 and CDR2 from the germline V gene are SGHRS and YFSETQ. The CDR3 is 13 residues long. V gave up 5 bases and J gave up 7 bases, with 15 bases separating them. In DNA, the CDR3 is TGCGCCAGCAGATACGACCTCCCCGTTGGCTACACCTTC. Its translation is CASRYDLPVGYTF. The full variable domain, in which reference TRBV5-1 and TRBJ1-2 provide the parts outside the CDR3, is KAGVTQTPRYLIKTRGQQVTLSCSPISGHRSVSWYQQTPGQGLQFLFEYFSETQRNKGNFPGRFSGRQFSNSRSEMNVSTLELGDSALYLCASRYDLPVGYTFGSGTRLTVV.

J is TRBJ2-3 and V is TRBV6-5; D perhaps matches TRBD1 (6 bases). This CDR3 spans 15 amino acids. V lost 5 bases and J 5 bases, leaving 17 bases between the germline ends. Germline V gives CDR1 MNHEY, CDR2 SVGAGI. The CDR3 region has the DNA TGTGCCAGCAGTCGGACGGGACATTTAAAAGATACGCAGTATTTT. Translating it yields CASSRTGHLKDTQYF.